One and the same sample provided the 30 T cell receptor beta chains below, sequenced in a study of blood T cell repertoires in COVID-19. Data came from immunoSEQ multiplex PCR; TCRdb stores just in-frame clones and leaves some out. The table has more than 250,000 clones, around 85% seen once. The sample was PBMCs or T cells enriched from blood (not recorded which). The receptors come from a man between 25 and 39 years old who had recovered from COVID-19.

CDR3 in amino acids: CASSSRTGGTDTQYF. CDR3 coding DNA: TGTGCCAGCAGCTCTAGAACAGGGGGCACAGATACGCAGTATTTT. The V call is TRBV7-8, the J call TRBJ2-3, with 7 bases fitting TRBD1. The J segment lost 1 base and the V segment lost 4 bases, leaving 5 bases of the junction unmatched. The germline CDR1 and CDR2 sequences are SGHVS and FQNEAQ. The CDR3 contains 15 residues.

This sequence joins TRBV11-2 and TRBJ1-3, with 9 bases fitting TRBD1. J was trimmed by 9 bases and V by 5 bases; bases with no gene match: 8. The V gene's germline CDR1 is SGHAT and CDR2 FQNNGV. There are 14 residues in the CDR3. In DNA, the CDR3 is TGTGCCAGCAGCCAGACCGGGACAGGGATCACCATATATTTT. Protein: CASSQTGTGITIYF.

This clone has a single count. This sequence joins TRBV13 and TRBJ1-2, with a tentative D call TRBD1 (5 bases). Trimming stripped 5 bases from V and 4 bases from J, with 14 bases between. The CDR3 has 14 amino acids. Per germline, CDR1 PRHDT and CDR2 FYEKMQ (reference sequence). The CDR3 here is CASSPTRDFYGYTF. CDR3 sequence (DNA): TGTGCCAGCAGCCCAACCAGGGATTTCTATGGCTACACCTTC.

This sequence joins TRBV7-2 and TRBJ2-3; 11 nucleotides agree with TRBD2. Germline CDR1 and CDR2: SGHTA and FQGNSA. Germline trimming cut 6 bases from V and 7 bases from J; bases unmatched to any gene: 6. This CDR3 is built from 14 residues. The CDR3 loop reads CASRDTSGGNTQYF. The CDR3 coding sequence is TGTGCCAGCAGAGATACTAGCGGGGGAAATACGCAGTATTTT.

The V and J genes are TRBV12-3 or TRBV12-4 and TRBJ2-1, with D hard to call. V was pared by 5 bases and J by 7 bases, with 9 bases between. This CDR3 has 12 amino acids. DNA of the CDR3: TGTGCCAGCAGTCTATCCAGGAATGAGCAGTTCTTC. As protein: CASSLSRNEQFF.

This chain links TRBV10-3 with TRBJ2-7, with 11 bases aligning to TRBD2. CDR3 length: 17 amino acids. J lost 0 bases, V lost 6 bases, and 10 bases had no gene match. The germline gives CDR1 ENHRY, CDR2 SYGVKD. CDR3 nucleotide sequence: TGTGCCATCAGGCCCGGGACTAGCGGCCGTAGCTCCTACGAGCAGTACTTC. Amino acid sequence: CAIRPGTSGRSSYEQYF.

A single count supports this clone. V is TRBV9 and J is TRBJ2-3, with TRBD1 matching 7 bases. CDR1 and CDR2 (germline): SGDLS, YYNGEE. Trimming took 3 bases from V and 2 from J; bases not matched to a gene: 6. The CDR3 is made up of 15 amino acids. Written as DNA, the CDR3 is TGTGCCAGCAGCGAGACAGGGTGGTACACAGATACGCAGTATTTT. Protein sequence: CASSETGWYTDTQYF.

This chain connects TRBV24-1 to TRBJ2-3, with 7 nucleotides matching TRBD1. J gave up 1 base and V 4 bases, and 22 bases lay outside the gene matches. Looked up from germline, CDR1 is KGHDR and CDR2 is SFDVKD. This CDR3 contains 21 residues. CDR3 coding DNA: TGTGCCACCAGTGACCCTGTTTTGAGGGGGCGCGATAGCTCTGGCACAGATACGCAGTATTTT. It is translated as CATSDPVLRGRDSSGTDTQYF.

The table lists this clone with a few counts. The chain is built from TRBV3-1 (or the pseudogene TRBV3-2) and TRBJ2-7; the D gene is possibly TRBD1 (6 bases). This CDR3 contains 16 residues. In germline, CDR1 is LGHDT, CDR2 YNNKEL (reference sequence). Trimming left V 4 bases short and J 6 bases short, with 22 bases between. This CDR3 reads CASSPKIVYRVSEQYF. The DNA of the CDR3 is TGTGCCAGCAGCCCGAAGATCGTTTACAGGGTAAGCGAGCAGTACTTC.

V gene TRBV12-3 or TRBV12-4 combines with J gene TRBJ1-1, with 8 bases matching TRBD1. Trimming took 4 bases from V and 5 from J; bases not matched to a gene: 3. The CDR3 sequence is 13 residues long. CDR3 region: CASSSGGGTEAFF. CDR3 nucleotides: TGTGCCAGCAGTTCAGGGGGCGGGACTGAAGCTTTCTTT.

CDR3: CASSPTRSQYNEQFF. The CDR3 DNA follows: TGTGCCAGCAGCCCCACGCGCTCACAGTACAATGAGCAGTTCTTC. The chain combines TRBV9 with TRBJ2-1; D remains unclear. The germline V gene encodes CDR1 SGDLS and CDR2 YYNGEE. The ends were cut back, 4 bases at V and 4 bases at J, with 15 bases in the middle. The CDR3 contains 15 residues.

The chain has TRBV29-1 and TRBJ2-1, with 7 bases aligning to TRBD1. The CDR3 runs to 15 residues. Germline CDR1 is SQVTM and CDR2 is ANQGSEA. The J segment lost 0 bases and the V segment lost 4 bases, leaving 6 bases of the junction unmatched. CDR3 amino acids: CSVVGGPLSYNEQFF. The CDR3, as DNA: TGCAGCGTTGTAGGGGGCCCCCTCTCCTACAATGAGCAGTTCTTC.

This clone was seen only once. This chain uses TRBV6-1 with TRBJ2-1; 7 bases match TRBD1. The germline CDR1 and CDR2 sequences are MNHNS and SASEGT. With 10 bases clipped from V and 2 bases from J, the junction kept 11 bases outside the gene matches. The CDR3 is 15 residues long. The CDR3 bases are TGTGCCACCGAAGACAGGGAGTTCCCCTACAATGAGCAGTTCTTC. Protein sequence: CATEDREFPYNEQFF.

The rearrangement joins TRBV11-2 to TRBJ2-7; 7 bases line up with TRBD2. V lost 3 bases, J lost 4 bases, and 9 bases stayed unmatched. The CDR3 extends over 15 amino acids. CDR1 is SGHAT and CDR2 is FQNNGV in the germline V gene. This chain's CDR3 is CASSFSSGLSYEQYF. The CDR3 DNA is TGTGCCAGCAGCTTTAGCTCGGGACTATCTTACGAGCAGTACTTC.

This chain connects TRBV30 to TRBJ1-2; 8 bases match TRBD1. V dropped 1 base and J dropped 5; count of bases not matched to a gene: 9. The CDR3 spans 15 residues. Germline V CDR1 and CDR2: GTSNPN, SVGIG (reference sequence). The DNA for the CDR3 is TGTGCCTGGAGTGCTTCCGGGACAGGTTTATATGGCTACACCTTC. Translation gives CAWSASGTGLYGYTF.

The rearrangement joins TRBV19 to TRBJ1-1; D is unclear. The CDR3 totals 14 residues. V lost 6 bases and J 3 bases, leaving 14 bases between the germline ends. CDR1 and CDR2 (germline): LNHDA, SQIVND (reference sequence). Written as DNA, the CDR3 is TGTGCCAGTAGCGATCCGGGAGACTACACTGAAGCTTTCTTT. Its protein product is CASSDPGDYTEAFF.

The chain couples TRBV2 to TRBJ1-2, with no clear D. Germline V CDR1 and CDR2: SNHLY, FYNNEI. The CDR3 sequence is 12 residues long. The V gene lost 2 bases and the J gene lost 7 bases, with 8 bases spanning the gap. CDR3 DNA sequence: TGTGCCAGCAGTGAACGTTCGGGTGGCTACACCTTC. This encodes CASSERSGGYTF.

V usage is TRBV30 and J usage is TRBJ1-5; TRBD1 might be the D (5 bases). CDR3 length equals 15 residues. With 2 bases removed from V and 1 base from J, the gap between germline ends came to 12 bases. Germline CDR1 and CDR2: GTSNPN and SVGIG (reference sequence). The CDR3 loop is CAWSLGARSNQPQHF. CDR3 sequence (DNA): TGTGCCTGGAGTCTTGGGGCGCGGAGCAATCAGCCCCAGCATTTT.

This clone was seen only once. The rearrangement uses TRBV7-9 and TRBJ2-7; tentative D call: TRBD2 (5 bases). CDR1 SEHNR and CDR2 FQNEAQ come from the germline V gene (reference sequence). The CDR3 runs 13 residues. Between the trimmed V and J ends, which lost 5 bases and 5 bases, there was a span of 13 bases. CDR3: CASSRAGGNEQYF. In DNA form, the CDR3 reads TGTGCCAGCAGCCGGGCAGGAGGCAACGAGCAGTACTTC.

Comment on this clone: Additional DNA sequences in this sample encode the identical CDR3. J is TRBJ1-4 and V is TRBV11-2; D may be TRBD1 (5 bases). CDR1 SGHAT and CDR2 FQNNGV come from the germline V gene. V was trimmed by 1 base and J by 7 bases, leaving 7 bases between them. The CDR3 consists of 13 residues. CDR3 sequence (DNA): TGTGCCAGCAGCTTAGGGGGCAGTGAAAAACTGTTTTTT. This codes for CASSLGGSEKLFF.

This clone was found once. The genes are TRBV13 and TRBJ1-2; 7 bases line up with TRBD1. Germline-derived CDR1 and CDR2 are PRHDT and FYEKMQ (reference sequence). V lost 0 bases and J lost 4; bases outside the gene matches: 5. The CDR3 spans 15 residues. CDR3 in amino acids: CASSLGQGVGYGYTF. CDR3 bases: TGTGCCAGCAGCTTAGGTCAGGGGGTTGGCTATGGCTACACCTTC.

This clone was counted once. CDR3 protein: CSASLRTGGYTF. In DNA form, the CDR3 reads TGCAGTGCTAGTCTGAGGACTGGCGGCTACACCTTC. V gene TRBV20-1 combines with J gene TRBJ1-2, with unresolved D. V lost 3 bases, J lost 8 bases, and 13 bases lay in between. Germline lookup yields CDR1 DFQATT and CDR2 SNEGSKA (reference sequence). CDR3 length: 12 residues.

V gene TRBV7-2 combines with J gene TRBJ1-1; D ambiguous. Deletions cut 3 bases from V and 1 base from J, with 9 bases between. The CDR3 covers 14 residues. The germline V gene has CDR1 SGHTA and CDR2 FQGNSA. The CDR3 loop is CASSFGQANTEAFF. The CDR3 DNA is TGTGCCAGCAGCTTCGGCCAGGCGAACACTGAAGCTTTCTTT.

Remarks on this clone: Other DNA sequences of this sample code for an identical CDR3. The V and J genes are TRBV18 and TRBJ2-2, with D possibly being TRBD2 (5 bases). The CDR3 consists of 14 residues. V gave up 3 bases and J gave up 1 base, with 6 bases separating them. The V gene's germline CDR1 is KGHSH and CDR2 LQKENI. The CDR3 DNA reads TGTGCCAGCTCACCTCGGGAGAACACCGGGGAGCTGTTTTTT. It is translated as CASSPRENTGELFF. Variable domain in full (rest from reference TRBV18 and TRBJ2-2): NAGVMQNPRHLVRRRGQEARLRCSPMKGHSHVYWYRQLPEEGLKFMVYLQKENIIDESGMPKERFSAEFPKEGPSILRIQQVVRGDSAAYFCASSPRENTGELFFGEGSRLTVL.

This clone appeared a single time. This chain uses TRBV9 with TRBJ1-1; 9 nucleotides line up with TRBD1. CDR1 and CDR2 (germline): SGDLS, YYNGEE. This CDR3 comprises 14 residues. V shed 4 bases and J 7 bases; nucleotides not matched to a gene: 8. This CDR3 is CASSSGQGEGEAFF. The CDR3 nucleotides are TGTGCCAGCAGCTCGGGACAGGGAGAGGGTGAAGCTTTCTTT. The full variable domain, in which reference TRBV9 and TRBJ1-1 provide the parts outside the CDR3, is DSGVTQTPKHLITATGQRVTLRCSPRSGDLSVYWYQQSLDQGLQFLIQYYNGEERAKGNILERFSAQQFPDLHSELNLSSLELGDSALYFCASSSGQGEGEAFFGQGTRLTVV.

The J gene is TRBJ1-2, the V gene TRBV7-2; a possible D gene is TRBD1 (6 bases). The V end lost 5 bases, the J end lost 5 bases, and 18 bases lay between the germline ends. There are 15 residues in the CDR3. Germline lookup yields CDR1 SGHTA and CDR2 FQGNSA. The chain's CDR3 is CASSPDSLLVYGYTF. In DNA form, the CDR3 reads TGTGCCAGCAGCCCGGACAGTCTCCTCGTGTATGGCTACACCTTC.

The gene calls are TRBV4-1 and TRBJ1-2, with TRBD1 as a possible D gene (6 bases). CDR1 and CDR2 (germline): MGHRA, YSYEKL. CDR3 length: 14 amino acids. The V end was cut by 4 bases, the J end by 6 bases, with 15 bases between. The CDR3 coding sequence is TGCGCCAGCAGCCTAATAGGGGGGGGAGATGGCTACACCTTC. It specifies CASSLIGGGDGYTF.

The genes are TRBV6-1 and TRBJ2-7, with no clear D. V lost 2 bases and J 3 bases, leaving 8 bases between the germline ends. Germline CDR1 and CDR2: MNHNS and SASEGT. The CDR3 contains 13 residues. CDR3 sequence: CASSEPRLYEQYF. The CDR3 DNA follows: TGTGCCAGCAGTGAACCGCGACTCTACGAGCAGTACTTC.

The chain has TRBV6-6 and TRBJ1-3; 7 positions match TRBD1. The length of the CDR3 is 15 residues. V dropped 10 bases and J dropped 5; count of bases not matched to a gene: 14. Germline CDR1 is MNHNY and CDR2 is SVGAGI (reference sequence). The CDR3 protein is CATLPRDSRRNTIYF. CDR3 DNA sequence: TGTGCCACCCTCCCGCGGGACAGCCGTCGAAACACCATATATTTT.

The chain links TRBV7-9 to TRBJ1-2, with 8 nucleotides matching TRBD1. Germline CDR1 SEHNR, CDR2 FQNEAQ (reference sequence). With V trimmed by 3 bases and J by 4 bases, 10 bases remained unmatched. This CDR3 spans 16 amino acids. This chain's CDR3 is CASSFESGGQVYGYTF. In DNA form, the CDR3 reads TGTGCCAGCAGCTTCGAATCCGGGGGACAGGTCTATGGCTACACCTTC.